The clone carrying this TCR beta chain was observed a handful of times. V shed 1 base, J shed 4 bases, and the junction held 6 bases outside the gene matches. Germline-derived CDR1 and CDR2 are SGHTA and FQGNSA. This CDR3 comprises 16 residues. The authors ran a second PCR of about 6 to 11 cycles using a sample-barcoded 5' primer and a J-beta primer mix. TCRdb re-called the 5' RACE reads through MiXCR, storing one row per CDR3 protein. The sample shows about 1.5 million distinct CDR3 sequences, approximately 43% of them seen only once. This sample stems from a study of blood T cells in healthy people across ages.

Sample: blood. This clonotype was obtained from a woman under 30 in good health. The gene calls are TRBV7-2 and TRBJ1-4, with TRBD1 identical over 7 bases. Here the CDR3 reads CASSLGSGTDNEKLFF. The CDR3 coding sequence is TGTGCCAGCAGCTTAGGCTCCGGGACAGATAATGAAAAACTGTTTTTT.